This T cell receptor (beta chain) appears in the sequencing data of a study of blood T cell dynamics during melanoma immunotherapy (dated by TCRdb to the early 2020s). Background for the entire study: All patients had metastatic melanoma and were given first-line pembrolizumab or nivolumab plus ipilimumab as standard of care in the United Kingdom. Peripheral T cell receptor repertoires of metastatic melanoma patients were profiled before and after one cycle of checkpoint inhibitor therapy to find early correlates of response. A training cohort was formed from consecutive patients, and a further independent group of patients from the same centre was pooled into an external validation set.

In the paper's terms, the time point label means: week 3, after first cycle of checkpoint inhibitor. Blood was sampled before treatment (T0) and at week 3 (W3), after the first cycle of checkpoint blockade. Except for two patients with rapid clinical progression, response was assessed 12 weeks after the first infusion by RECIST 1.1; disease control meant complete response, partial response or stable disease. Any patient who had received prior systemic cancer treatment, was on concomitant immunosuppressant therapy or had synchronous other active malignancies was excluded. TCR beta was sequenced in both bulk PBMC and plasma cell-free DNA in order to track circulating cells as well as T cell turnover. Lymphoprep and SepMate tubes were used to isolate PBMC from blood, and red cell lysis was then performed. DNA from PBMC and sorted T cell subsets was extracted with QIAamp DNA Blood Mini kits. Every bulk PBMC sample had a fixed 350 ng of DNA loaded. TCR beta CDR3 sequences were amplified from genomic DNA using the immunoSEQ TCRb Assay kit according to manufacturer instructions. The KAPA Library Quantification Kit for Illumina platforms was used to quantify pooled libraries by qPCR. Pooled libraries were sequenced on an Illumina NextSeq 500, clustered at about 0.6-1.2 pM. The authors' pipeline ran thus. The TCR data were analyzed using immunoSEQ ANALYZER and the R LymphoSeq package. A rearrangement efficiency score was calculated as productive divided by the sum of productive and non-productive CDR3 sequences. Clonality was measured with the Gini coefficient and diversity with the Renyi index at alpha=1, compared pairwise between timepoints within each patient. In LymphoSeq, clonal relatedness was computed using an edit distance of 3, and repertoire similarity was computed using the Bhattacharyya coefficient. Linear discriminant analysis on week-3 changes in clonality and diversity was built with the R MASS and caret packages to classify response. In TCRdb, the immuneACCESS table is reduced to in-frame sequences with V and J assigned. These tables do not hold every clone; where another copy was compared, an unresolved V gene accounts for under half, and the others remain unexplained. V and J calls and clone size follow that table, whereas D and trimming were derived from the DNA. Recorded for this sample are several thousand clones; about 84% of them occurred a single time. The ten top clones hold roughly 5.4% of the sample.

What the study reported, not specific to this receptor: A bifurcated reorganization of the PBMC repertoire at W3, with increased clonality or increased diversity, was observed in patients who later achieved disease control, unlike in progressors. The relatively small sample size was acknowledged as something that could potentially limit how far the results can be generalized. Whether the T cell clones behind the repertoire changes were melanoma-specific or instead reflected general immune activation was something the study could not determine.

From V the trimming removes 3 bases and from J it removes 2 bases, while the gene matches leave 5 bases of the junction unaccounted for. The CDR3 starts with the cysteine, ends with the phenylalanine, and has 15 residues. CDR3 DNA only is kept here, 45 bases in frame from base 1. From a lookup of the germline V gene, CDR1 and CDR2 are SGDLS and YYNGEE. This clone was seen only once. Its specific antigen is unknown. No much larger clone exists at a distance of one base, and base qualities are not known. The specimen comprised blood, sampled from a patient treated with checkpoint blockade. The receptor chain draws on TRBV9 and TRBJ1-1, with 9 central nucleotides matching TRBD1. The TCR was taken from a human donor with melanoma. The sequence in DNA is TGTGCCAGCAGCGCTTCGACAGGGGGTAACACTGAAGCTTTCTTT. Translated, it gives CASSASTGGNTEAFF.